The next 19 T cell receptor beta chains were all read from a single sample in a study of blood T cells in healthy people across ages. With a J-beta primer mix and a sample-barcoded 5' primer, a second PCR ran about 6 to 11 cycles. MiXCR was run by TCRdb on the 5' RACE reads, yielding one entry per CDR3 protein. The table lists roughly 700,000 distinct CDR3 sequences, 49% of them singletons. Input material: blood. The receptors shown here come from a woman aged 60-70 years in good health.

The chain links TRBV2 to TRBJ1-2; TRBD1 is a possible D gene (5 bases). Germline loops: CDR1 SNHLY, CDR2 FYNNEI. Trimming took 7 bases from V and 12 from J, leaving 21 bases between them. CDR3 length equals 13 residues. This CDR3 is CASTSGRDHGHTF. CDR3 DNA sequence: TGTGCCAGCACTTCGGGCAGGGATCACGGCCACACCTTC.

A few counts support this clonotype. The CDR3 loop is CATSSGTSGRSDTQYF. The CDR3, as DNA: TGTGCCACCAGCTCAGGGACTAGCGGGAGGTCAGATACGCAGTATTTT. The chain carries TRBV15 and TRBJ2-3; 15 positions match TRBD2. CDR1 is LNHNV, CDR2 YYDKDF, per germline (reference sequence). V lost 5 bases and J lost 4; bases outside the gene matches: 4. The CDR3 spans 16 residues.

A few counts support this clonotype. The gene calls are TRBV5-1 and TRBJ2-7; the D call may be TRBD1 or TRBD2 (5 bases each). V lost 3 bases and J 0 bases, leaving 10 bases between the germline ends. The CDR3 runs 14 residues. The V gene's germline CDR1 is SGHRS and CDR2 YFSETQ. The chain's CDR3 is CASSWGSSSYEQYF. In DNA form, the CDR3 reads TGCGCCAGCAGCTGGGGGTCCAGCTCCTACGAGCAGTACTTC.

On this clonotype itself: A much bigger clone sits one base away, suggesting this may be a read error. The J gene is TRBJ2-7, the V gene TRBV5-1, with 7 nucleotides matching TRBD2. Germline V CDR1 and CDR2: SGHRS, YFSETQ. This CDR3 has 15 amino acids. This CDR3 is CASGLGGSGSKEQYF. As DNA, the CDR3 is TGCGCCAGCGGCTTGGGCGGGAGCGGCTCTAAGGAGCAGTACTTC.

CDR3 coding DNA: TGCAGTGCTAGAGGACAGAGGGGTACTGAAGCTTTCTTT. Amino acid sequence: CSARGQRGTEAFF. V usage is TRBV20-1 and J usage is TRBJ1-1; D possibly corresponds to TRBD1 (5 bases). This CDR3 comprises 13 residues. V gave up 1 base and J gave up 5 bases, with 11 bases separating them. Germline V lookup: CDR1 DFQATT, CDR2 SNEGSKA (reference sequence).

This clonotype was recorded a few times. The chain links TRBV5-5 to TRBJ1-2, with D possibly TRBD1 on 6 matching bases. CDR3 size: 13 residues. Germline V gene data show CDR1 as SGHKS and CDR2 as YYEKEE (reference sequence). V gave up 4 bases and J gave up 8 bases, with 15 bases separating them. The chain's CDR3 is CASSPDSIGGYTF. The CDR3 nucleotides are TGTGCCAGCAGCCCGGACAGTATCGGGGGCTACACCTTC.

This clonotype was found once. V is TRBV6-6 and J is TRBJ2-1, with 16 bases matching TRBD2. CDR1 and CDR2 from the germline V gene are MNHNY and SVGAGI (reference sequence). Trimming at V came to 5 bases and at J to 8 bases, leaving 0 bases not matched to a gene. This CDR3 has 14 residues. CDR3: CASSGTSGRDEQFF. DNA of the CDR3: TGTGCCAGCAGTGGGACTAGCGGGAGGGATGAGCAGTTCTTC.

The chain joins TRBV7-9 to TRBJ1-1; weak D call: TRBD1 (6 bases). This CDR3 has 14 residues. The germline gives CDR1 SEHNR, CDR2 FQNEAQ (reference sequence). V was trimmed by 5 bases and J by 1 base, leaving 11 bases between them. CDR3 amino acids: CASSNDRQNTEAFF. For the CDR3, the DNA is TGTGCCAGCAGCAACGACAGGCAGAACACTGAAGCTTTCTTT.

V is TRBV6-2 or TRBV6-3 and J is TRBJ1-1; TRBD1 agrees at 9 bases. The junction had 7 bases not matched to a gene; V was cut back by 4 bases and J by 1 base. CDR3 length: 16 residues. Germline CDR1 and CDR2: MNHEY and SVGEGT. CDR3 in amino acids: CASSFGQGKRNTEAFF. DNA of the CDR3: TGTGCCAGCAGTTTCGGACAGGGGAAAAGGAACACTGAAGCTTTCTTT.

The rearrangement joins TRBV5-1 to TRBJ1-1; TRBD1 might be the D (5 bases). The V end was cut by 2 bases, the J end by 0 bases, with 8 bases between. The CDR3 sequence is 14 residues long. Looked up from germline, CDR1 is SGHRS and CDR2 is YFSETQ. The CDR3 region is CASSLQVMNTEAFF. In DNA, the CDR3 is TGCGCCAGCAGCTTACAGGTCATGAACACTGAAGCTTTCTTT.

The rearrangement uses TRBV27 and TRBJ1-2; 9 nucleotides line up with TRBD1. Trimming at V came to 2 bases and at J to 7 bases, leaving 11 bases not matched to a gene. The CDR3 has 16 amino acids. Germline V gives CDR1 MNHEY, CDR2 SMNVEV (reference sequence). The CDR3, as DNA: TGTGCCAGCAGTTTAGGTACAGGGGGCGCCGGGGGTGGCTACACCTTC. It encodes CASSLGTGGAGGGYTF.

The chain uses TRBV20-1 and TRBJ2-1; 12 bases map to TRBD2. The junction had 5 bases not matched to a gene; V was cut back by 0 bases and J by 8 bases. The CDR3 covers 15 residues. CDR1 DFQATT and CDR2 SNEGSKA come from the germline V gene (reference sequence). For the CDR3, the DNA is TGCAGTGCTAGAGAGACTAGCGGGAGAATCTATGAGCAGTTCTTC. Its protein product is CSARETSGRIYEQFF.

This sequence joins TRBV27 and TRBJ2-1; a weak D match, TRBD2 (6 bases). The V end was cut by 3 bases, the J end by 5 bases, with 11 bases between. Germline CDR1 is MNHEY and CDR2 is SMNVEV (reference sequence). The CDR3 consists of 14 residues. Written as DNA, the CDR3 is TGTGCCAGCAGTTTCCCGGGGAGGAACAATGAGCAGTTCTTC. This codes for CASSFPGRNNEQFF.

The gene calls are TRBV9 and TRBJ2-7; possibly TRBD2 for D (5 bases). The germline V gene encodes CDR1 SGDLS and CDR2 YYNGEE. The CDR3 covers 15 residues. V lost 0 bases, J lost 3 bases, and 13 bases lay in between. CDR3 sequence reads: CASSVGGSNIYEQYF. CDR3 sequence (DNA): TGTGCCAGCAGCGTAGGAGGGTCCAACATCTACGAGCAGTACTTC.

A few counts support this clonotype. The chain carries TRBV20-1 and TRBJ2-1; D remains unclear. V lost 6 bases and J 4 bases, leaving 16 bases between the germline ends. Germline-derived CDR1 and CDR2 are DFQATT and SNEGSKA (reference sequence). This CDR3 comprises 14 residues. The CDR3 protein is CSARDGRSYNEQFF. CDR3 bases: TGCAGTGCACGAGACGGTCGGTCGTACAATGAGCAGTTCTTC.

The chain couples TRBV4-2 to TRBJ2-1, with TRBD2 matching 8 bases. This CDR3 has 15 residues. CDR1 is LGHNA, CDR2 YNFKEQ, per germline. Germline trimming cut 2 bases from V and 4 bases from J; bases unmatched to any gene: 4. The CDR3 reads CASSQFGGGYNEQFF. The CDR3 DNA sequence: TGTGCCAGCAGCCAATTCGGGGGGGGTTACAATGAGCAGTTCTTC.

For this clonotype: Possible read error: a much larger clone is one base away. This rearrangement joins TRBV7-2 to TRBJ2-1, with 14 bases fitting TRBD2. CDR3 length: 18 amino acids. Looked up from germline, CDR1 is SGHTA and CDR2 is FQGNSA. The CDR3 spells CASSSKGLAGASYNAQFF. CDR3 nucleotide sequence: TGTGCCAGCAGCTCGAAGGGACTAGCGGGAGCCTCCTACAATGCGCAGTTCTTC.

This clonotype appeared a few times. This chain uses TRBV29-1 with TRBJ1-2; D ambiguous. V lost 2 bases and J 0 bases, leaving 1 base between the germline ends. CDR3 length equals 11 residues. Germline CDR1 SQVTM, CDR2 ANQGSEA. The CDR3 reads CSVETNYGYTF. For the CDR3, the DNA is TGCAGCGTTGAAACTAACTATGGCTACACCTTC.

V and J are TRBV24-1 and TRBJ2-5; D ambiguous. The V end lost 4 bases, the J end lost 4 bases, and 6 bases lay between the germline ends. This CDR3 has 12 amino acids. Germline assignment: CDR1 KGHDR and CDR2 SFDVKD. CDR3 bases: TGTGCCACCAGTGACAACCTAGAGACCCAGTACTTC. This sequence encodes CATSDNLETQYF.